One sample yielded the 10 T cell receptor beta chains listed below, sequenced in a study of Ad26.COV2.S vaccination and SARS-CoV-2 variants. Profiled with immunoSEQ multiplex PCR; TCRdb holds only in-frame clones, not every one. The sample lists 350,000 to 500,000 clones, approximately 90% occurring once. The treatment denotes: approximately 18 received Ad26.COV2.S at low or high dose, single or two shots; a few received placebo; per-sample allocation not given. Day 63 after the first vaccine or placebo injection was the time point for sampling. The input for sequencing was peripheral blood, taken in a trial of Ad26.COV2.S vaccine versus placebo. All receptors come from a person between 18 and 65 years old who received the Ad26.COV2.S COVID-19 vaccine or a placebo.

V gene TRBV29-1 combines with J gene TRBJ1-1, with 9 bases fitting TRBD1. Germline CDR1 SQVTM, CDR2 ANQGSEA. With V trimmed by 8 bases and J by 4 bases, 8 bases remained unmatched. CDR3 length: 13 residues. The CDR3 nucleotides are TGCAGCATCACAGGGGGCTCTAGCACTGAAGCTTTCTTT. This translates into CSITGGSSTEAFF.

The chain has TRBV4-3 and TRBJ2-5; 11 positions agree with TRBD2. Unmatched junction bases numbered 9, after V lost 4 bases and J lost 5 bases. The germline V gene has CDR1 LGHNA and CDR2 YSLEER. The CDR3 is 16 amino acids. This CDR3 is CASSRRLAGSGETQYF. In nucleotides, the CDR3 is TGCGCCAGCAGCCGACGACTAGCGGGAAGTGGGGAGACCCAGTACTTC.

The gene calls are TRBV14 and TRBJ1-1, with no clear D. The CDR3 is 15 residues long. The germline V and J ends were trimmed by 4 bases and 0 bases, with 12 bases remaining between them. CDR1 SGHDN and CDR2 FVKESK come from the germline V gene. The CDR3 sequence: CASSPYLGVNTEAFF. As DNA, the CDR3 is TGTGCCAGCAGCCCTTATCTAGGTGTGAACACTGAAGCTTTCTTT.

The V and J genes are TRBV2 and TRBJ1-1; no reliable D call. Germline assignment: CDR1 SNHLY and CDR2 FYNNEI. The CDR3 is 13 amino acids. Trimming shortened V by 0 bases and J by 7 bases, and 9 bases separated the two germline ends. The CDR3 DNA follows: TGTGCCAGCAGTGAAGCGCCAACAGTTGAAGCTTTCTTT. Encoded protein: CASSEAPTVEAFF. The full variable domain, in which reference TRBV2 and TRBJ1-1 provide the parts outside the CDR3, is EPEVTQTPSHQVTQMGQEVILRCVPISNHLYFYWYRQILGQKVEFLVSFYNNEISEKSEIFDDQFSVERPDGSNFTLKIRSTKLEDSAMYFCASSEAPTVEAFFGQGTRLTVV.

This rearrangement joins TRBV3-1 (or the pseudogene TRBV3-2) to TRBJ1-1; no definite D call. This CDR3 region has 14 residues. The germline gives CDR1 LGHDT, CDR2 YNNKEL (reference sequence). V was trimmed by 3 bases and J by 6 bases, leaving 14 bases between them. The CDR3 coding sequence is TGTGCCAGCAGCCAGGGTTTGGGTTACGCTGAAGCTTTCTTT. It is translated as CASSQGLGYAEAFF.

The CDR3 spells CASSSGGLRETEAFF. The CDR3 DNA reads as TGTGCCAGCAGCTCAGGGGGGCTAAGGGAGACTGAAGCTTTCTTT. The chain carries TRBV7-6 and TRBJ1-1; 7 bases are shared with TRBD1. There are 15 residues in the CDR3. Unmatched junction bases numbered 10, after V lost 4 bases and J lost 5 bases. From germline, CDR1 is SGHVS and CDR2 FNYEAQ.

The rearrangement uses TRBV6-2 or TRBV6-3 and TRBJ2-2, with 9 bases fitting TRBD1. Germline V gives CDR1 MNHEY, CDR2 SVGEGT. V was pared by 0 bases and J by 1 base, with 3 bases of the junction left unmatched. There are 17 residues in the CDR3. CDR3 in amino acids: CASSYSGGQGNTGELFF. The CDR3 DNA reads as TGTGCCAGCAGTTACTCGGGGGGACAGGGGAACACCGGGGAGCTGTTTTTT.

The J gene is TRBJ1-4, the V gene TRBV28; D not resolved. This CDR3 comprises 12 residues. Germline CDR1 is MDHEN and CDR2 is SYDVKM. The germline V and J ends were trimmed by 6 bases and 3 bases, with 5 bases remaining between them. This chain's CDR3 is CASRPPNEKLFF. The CDR3 nucleotides read TGTGCCAGCAGGCCCCCTAATGAAAAACTGTTTTTT. The whole variable domain, filled in from reference TRBV28 and TRBJ1-4, reads DVKVTQSSRYLVKRTGEKVFLECVQDMDHENMFWYRQDPGLGLRLIYFSYDVKMKEKGDIPEGYSVSREKKERFSLILESASTNQTSMYLCASRPPNEKLFFGSGTQLSVL.

The chain uses TRBV19 and TRBJ1-1; no clear D. The V gene's germline CDR1 is LNHDA and CDR2 SQIVND (reference sequence). CDR3 length: 13 residues. V gave up 3 bases and J gave up 10 bases, with 15 bases separating them. CDR3 DNA sequence: TGTGCCAGTAGTATTGGAGCCAGATTTGGAGCTTTCTTT. The encoded protein is CASSIGARFGAFF.

J is TRBJ1-2 and V is TRBV15; D ambiguous. V was trimmed by 0 bases and J by 3 bases, leaving 8 bases between them. This CDR3 is built from 14 residues. Germline V gives CDR1 LNHNV, CDR2 YYDKDF (reference sequence). This chain's CDR3 is CATSRDSAHYGYTF. The CDR3 bases are TGTGCCACCAGCAGAGATTCAGCCCACTATGGCTACACCTTC.